Listed below are T cell receptor beta chains from one sample, sequenced in a study of CD8 T cells in ankylosing spondylitis. A single record per CDR3 protein comes from TCRdb applying MiXCR to the 5' RACE reads. The sample contains under 150,000 distinct CDR3 sequences, approximately 17% of which appear only once. The sequencing sample was made of blood, either unsorted or a sorted T cell fraction (not recorded which). The receptors originated from a male donor with ankylosing spondylitis. CDR3s include the opening cysteine and the closing phenylalanine or tryptophan. The D gene is left open where the match is weak. Rows give clone size only sometimes, using once, few, many, or a class for an expanded clone.

d_call	j_call	clone_size	v_call	cdr3_nt	cdr3_aa
-	TRBJ2-1	-	TRBV9	TGTGCCAGCAGCGTAGGGTCTGACCCCTACAATGAGCAGTTCTTC	CASSVGSDPYNEQFF
TRBD1	TRBJ1-2	few	TRBV10-3	TGTGCCATCAGTGAGTGGGACAGGGACTCTGGCTACACCTTC	CAISEWDRDSGYTF
-	TRBJ2-3	-	TRBV5-1	TGCGCCAGCAGCTGGACACTACCTAGCACAGATACGCAGTATTTT	CASSWTLPSTDTQYF
-	TRBJ2-2	many	TRBV12-3/TRBV12-4	TGTGCCAGCACTCCCGGGGGGCTAGCGTTGCCCGGGGAGCTGTTTTTT	CASTPGGLALPGELFF
-	TRBJ2-7	-	TRBV15	TGTGCCACCAGCCAGTACTCCTACGAGCAGTACTTC	CATSQYSYEQYF
-	TRBJ1-1	few	TRBV6-6	TGTGCCAGCAGGAACAGGGATTACGCTTTCTTT	CASRNRDYAFF
TRBD2	TRBJ2-1	many	TRBV12-3/TRBV12-4	TGTGCCAGCAGTTTAACGGGACTAGCGGACAATGAGCAGTTCTTC	CASSLTGLADNEQFF
TRBD2	TRBJ2-5	many	TRBV4-2	TGTGCCAGCAGGCAACTAGCGGGAGGGCAACAAGAGACCCAGTACTTC	CASRQLAGGQQETQYF
-	TRBJ2-1	many	TRBV12-3/TRBV12-4	TGTGCCAGCGTTAGCGGAAACAATGAGCAGTTCTTC	CASVSGNNEQFF
-	TRBJ2-4	few	TRBV18	TGTGCCAGCTCACTGGGGGTGGAAGCCAAAAACATTCAGTACTTC	CASSLGVEAKNIQYF
TRBD1	TRBJ1-1	many	TRBV5-1	TGCGCCAGCAGCTTGGCAGGCCAGGGGGACACTGAAGCTTTCTTT	CASSLAGQGDTEAFF
TRBD1	TRBJ2-2	-	TRBV7-2	TGTGCCAGCAGCGCCCCGGGACAGTTCGAAGGGGAGCTGTTTTTT	CASSAPGQFEGELFF
-	TRBJ1-2	few	TRBV7-9	TGTGCCAGCAGCTTAGGTACTTCGGCAGAACGATATGGCTACACCTTC	CASSLGTSAERYGYTF
-	TRBJ1-2	-	TRBV15	TGTGCCACCAGCAGAAAGGGAGACACACTATTTAACTATGGCTACACCTTC	CATSRKGDTLFNYGYTF
-	TRBJ2-5	-	TRBV4-1	TGCGCCAGCAGCCAAGACCGGGGAACCCAAGAGACCCAGTACTTC	CASSQDRGTQETQYF
-	TRBJ2-1	once	TRBV4-3	TGCGCCAGCAGCCTCGACCCCCGGCTGAGCTCCTACAATGAGCAGTTCTTC	CASSLDPRLSSYNEQFF
-	TRBJ2-2	-	TRBV6-2/TRBV6-3	TGTGCCAGCAGTCCTCTCGACAGGATTCATACCGGGGAGCTGTTTTTT	CASSPLDRIHTGELFF
-	TRBJ2-7	many	TRBV7-9	TGTGCCAGCAGCTTCGCTACAACCTACGAGCAGTACTTC	CASSFATTYEQYF
-	TRBJ2-7	-	TRBV20-1	TGCAGTGCTTACACGGGCGGTTTGCCCGGTCAATACGAGCAGTACTTC	CSAYTGGLPGQYEQYF
-	TRBJ2-1	-	TRBV27	TGTGCCAGCTGGTCAGGGACCCATGAGCAGTTCTTC	CASWSGTHEQFF
TRBD1	TRBJ2-1	many	TRBV6-1	TGTGCCAGCAGTGCCCCCGTGACAGGGGGATATGAGCAGTTCTTC	CASSAPVTGGYEQFF
-	TRBJ1-2	many	TRBV9	TGTGCCAGCAGGGACCAGGAAGCTAACTATGGCTACACCTTC	CASRDQEANYGYTF
-	TRBJ1-5	few	TRBV21-1	TGTGCCAGCAGCACCCCGGGACAGGGGACGACTGGCAATCAGCCCCAGCATTTT	CASSTPGQGTTGNQPQHF
-	TRBJ1-2	-	TRBV4-1	TGCGCCAGCAGCCAAGAAAGAGTTCGTGGCTGCACCTTC	CASSQERVRGCTF
-	TRBJ2-7	-	TRBV5-1	TGCGCCAGCAGCTTGATGGGCTACTACGAGCAGTACTTC	CASSLMGYYEQYF
-	TRBJ2-1	-	TRBV27	TGTGCCAGCAGGCCAAGGGGGTCTGGGGGCCATGAGCAGTTCTTC	CASRPRGSGGHEQFF
TRBD1	TRBJ2-3	-	TRBV5-1	TGCGCCAGCAGCTTGGGGGGACAGTTCACAGATACGCAGTATTTT	CASSLGGQFTDTQYF
TRBD2	TRBJ2-1	few	TRBV9	TGTGCCAGCAGCGTTGTTAGCGGGACAGGAAAACCGGGACTAGCGGCAAATGAGCAGTTCTTC	CASSVVSGTGKPGLAANEQFF
TRBD2	TRBJ2-7	few	TRBV12-3/TRBV12-4	TGTGCCAGCAGTTCTGCTCCGAGCGGTAGCGGGATATTCGAGCAGTACTTC	CASSSAPSGSGIFEQYF
TRBD2	TRBJ2-7	few	TRBV20-1	TGCAGTGCTAGAGATCGGGGCCCTAGCGGGAGCTACGAGCAGTACTTC	CSARDRGPSGSYEQYF
-	TRBJ1-6	-	TRBV12-3/TRBV12-4	TGTGCCAGCACCTCTGGGGGGGGACTTAATTCACCCCTCCACTTT	CASTSGGGLNSPLHF
-	TRBJ2-3	-	TRBV9	TGTGCCAGCAGCGTAGAAGGAAGTCTGTCCACAGATACGCAGTATTTT	CASSVEGSLSTDTQYF
TRBD2	TRBJ2-1	few	TRBV12-3/TRBV12-4	TGTGCCAGTTCCGGGACTAGCGGCGAGCAGTTCTTC	CASSGTSGEQFF
TRBD2	TRBJ2-2	-	TRBV7-9	TGTGCCAGCAGCTCCTGGACTAGCGGGAAGGGTACCGGGGAGCTGTTTTTT	CASSSWTSGKGTGELFF
-	TRBJ1-5	-	TRBV12-3/TRBV12-4	TGTGCCAGCAGTTTATTGGAGTTTCCTAATCAGCCCCAGCATTTT	CASSLLEFPNQPQHF
-	TRBJ1-6	-	TRBV20-1	TGCAGTGCCCGGGACCTTGTGGGATCACCCCTCCACTTT	CSARDLVGSPLHF
-	TRBJ2-5	-	TRBV5-1	TGCGCCAGCCAGGAGGGTGTGGAGACCCAGTACTTC	CASQEGVETQYF
TRBD2	TRBJ2-7	few	TRBV7-9	TGTGCCAGCAGCCCAGACGGAAGCGGGAGGGCCCCCTACGAGCAGTACTTC	CASSPDGSGRAPYEQYF
TRBD2	TRBJ2-3	few	TRBV20-1	TGCAGTGCTAGCCGTCGGCGGCTAGCGGGAGACCGGAGCACAGATACGCAGTATTTT	CSASRRRLAGDRSTDTQYF
TRBD2	TRBJ2-7	few	TRBV15	TGTGCCACCAGCAGCAATTCTCTAGCGGGAGGTACCTACGAGCAGTACTTC	CATSSNSLAGGTYEQYF
-	TRBJ2-7	few	TRBV27	TGTGCCAGCAGTTTAGGGGCCGACGGGTACGAGCAGTACTTC	CASSLGADGYEQYF
TRBD1	TRBJ1-1	-	TRBV11-2	TGTGCCAGCAGCTCGACAGGGAGTGAAGCTTTCTTT	CASSSTGSEAFF
-	TRBJ2-5	many	TRBV5-6	TGTGCCAGCAGCTTGGCGGATCCACAAGAGACCCAGTACTTC	CASSLADPQETQYF
-	TRBJ1-5	few	TRBV19	TGTGCCAGTAAGCCCCGACCTTATAGCAATCAGCCCCAGCATTTT	CASKPRPYSNQPQHF
-	TRBJ2-3	-	TRBV9	TGTGCCAGCAGCGTAGCGGGCGAAACGCAGTATTTT	CASSVAGETQYF
-	TRBJ2-1	few	TRBV5-1	TGCGCCAGCAGCTTGGCCTATGGGAATGAGCAGTTCTTC	CASSLAYGNEQFF
TRBD2	TRBJ2-1	few	TRBV12-3/TRBV12-4	TGTGCCAGCACCCCCGGGACTAGTAACAATGAGCAGTTCTTC	CASTPGTSNNEQFF
TRBD2	TRBJ2-1	few	TRBV5-1	TGCGCCAGCAGCCCGGGGCTAGCGGGAGATTCGGGGGATGAGCAGTTCTTC	CASSPGLAGDSGDEQFF
-	TRBJ1-1	-	TRBV7-9	TGTGCCAGCAGCTTGGAGGGAATGAACACTGAAGCTTTCTTT	CASSLEGMNTEAFF
TRBD1	TRBJ2-5	-	TRBV7-9	TGTGCCAGCAGCCAGTGGACAGGGGCGAATATTGAGACCCAGTACTTC	CASSQWTGANIETQYF
-	TRBJ2-3	few	TRBV7-8	TGTGCCAGCAGCACTACGTTAGCGTTAAGCACAGATACGCAGTATTTT	CASSTTLALSTDTQYF
-	TRBJ2-1	many	TRBV6-2/TRBV6-3	TGTGCCAGCAGTTACCGACTAGAAGGGGTGAATGAGCAGTTCTTC	CASSYRLEGVNEQFF
-	TRBJ2-1	-	TRBV12-5	TGTGCTAGTGGTCCGGGTAGGTCAATTGAGCAGTTCTTC	CASGPGRSIEQFF